This note documents a single TCR beta chain sequence. Its antigen remains undetermined. There are no base qualities to consult, and no much larger clone falls within one base. The sample is drawn from a study of cytotoxic CD8 clonotypes in ibrutinib-treated CLL (dated by TCRdb to the early 2020s). Some background on the complete study: The cohort included approximately 15 treatment-naive and 11 relapsed/refractory patients; 17 to 18 were IGHV unmutated. Samples averaged about 260,000 productive templates and 90,000 to 100,000 productive rearrangements. Responses were partial in some 24 patients and complete in 2; after median approximately 5.5 years follow-up, 14 stayed in remission and 12 progressed. Longitudinal samples were available for 26 of the 86 trial participants. The response samples were drawn at a median of approximately 11 months into treatment, with a range of roughly 6 to 40 months. Cryopreserved peripheral blood mononuclear cells were collected at three points: before therapy, at response, and at either sustained remission or disease progression. Every remission and progressive disease sample was obtained while ibrutinib was still being received by the patients.

The time point label, as the study defines it: more than 10 months on ibrutinib. For TCR beta library preparation, approximately 1.9 micrograms of genomic DNA was extracted from cryopreserved PBMCs. Longitudinal blood samples from CLL patients on ibrutinib monotherapy were analyzed using high-throughput TCR beta sequencing. Patients were enrolled in a phase 2 open-label single-center ibrutinib monotherapy trial. What the authors observed across the whole study: At ibrutinib response clonality went up, during sustained remission it held steady, and at progression it dropped back toward baseline. Lymph node repertoires were not examined, and the timing of sampling was not matched between patients in sustained remission and those whose disease progressed. Public clonotypes were rare and either shrank or stayed stable during treatment, and the rise in clonality at ibrutinib response reflected expansion of private clonotypes. Baseline clonality was found to be higher than that of age-matched healthy donors and was strongly correlated with circulating CD8+ T-cell counts.

A MiSeq instrument was used for deep resolution sequencing, which targeted depths ranging from 1 in 1 million up to 1 in 200,000 T cells, with coverage averaging 10x for each clonotype. TCR beta libraries were generated with the immunoSEQ hsTCRB Kit. The authors processed their data as follows. The data were analyzed with ImmunoSEQ Analyzer and ImmunoSEQ Data Assistant, and V, D and J gene assignments followed IMGT definitions. Clonality, with values ranging from 0 to 1, was calculated as one minus the normalized Shannon entropy of productive rearrangement frequencies. Only overrepresented clonotypes making up at least 0.05% of the repertoire of each patient were included in the public clonotype analysis. About a dozen age-matched healthy donor repertoires from immuneACCESS served as clonality controls. In TCRdb, the immuneACCESS table is reduced to in-frame sequences with V and J assigned. These tables do not hold every clone; where another copy was compared, an unresolved V gene accounts for under half, and the others remain unexplained. V, J and clone size derive from that table, while D and trimming were established from the DNA sequence. Recorded for this sample are over 200,000 clones; about three quarters of them occurred a single time. The ten largest clones capture approximately 6.3% of the sample.

The sequence was collected from a human donor with chronic lymphocytic leukemia. The material sequenced was PBMCs, taken after 12 months of ibrutinib treatment.

In nucleotide form, the sequence is TGTGCCAGCAGTGAGCCAGGCGGGGGCCAGCCCCAGCATTTT. The encoded protein is CASSEPGGGQPQHF. The rearranged segments are TRBV25-1 and TRBJ1-5; TRBD1 is a weak D gene call, 6 bases matching. For CDR1 and CDR2, the germline V gene lists MGHDK and SYGVNS. Relative to germline, V is 3 bases shorter and J is 7 bases shorter, with 13 bases between their ends. The CDR3 contains 14 residues, cysteine and phenylalanine counted. Only the CDR3 DNA is retained, 42 bases long and in frame from the first base.